The 19 T cell receptor beta chains given below trace back to one sample, sequenced in a study of T cells in localized non-small cell lung cancer. Clones were sequenced by immunoSEQ multiplex PCR, and TCRdb holds only the in-frame ones, with some missing. The profile shows tens of thousands of clones, around 85% of them singletons. The source was peripheral blood, collected before any cancer treatment. These receptors all come from a woman between 35 and 75 years old with stage I lung adenocarcinoma.

The chain joins TRBV5-1 to TRBJ1-5; D gene unclear. Trimming pared 4 bases from V and 0 bases from J, leaving 11 bases between. This CDR3 contains 15 residues. CDR1 is SGHRS, CDR2 YFSETQ, per germline. CDR3 coding DNA: TGCGCCAGCAGCGCCGGGTCCAATAGCAATCAGCCCCAGCATTTT. Translating it yields CASSAGSNSNQPQHF.

This chain connects TRBV4-2 to TRBJ1-2; TRBD1 aligns across 9 bases. Germline loops: CDR1 LGHNA, CDR2 YNFKEQ. The length of the CDR3 is 16 residues. J was trimmed by 6 bases and V by 1 base; bases with no gene match: 9. Here the CDR3 DNA reads TGTGCCAGCAGCCAAGTGTCTGAGGGACAGGGCAATGGCTACACCTTC. It encodes CASSQVSEGQGNGYTF.

The rearrangement links TRBV7-9 to TRBJ1-1; D gene ambiguous. The CDR3 has 13 amino acids. Germline V gene lookup returns CDR1 SEHNR and CDR2 FQNEAQ (reference sequence). V was cut by 5 bases and J by 3 bases, with 10 bases left in between. As DNA, the CDR3 is TGTGCCAGCAGCCCCGTTGGTGACACTGAAGCTTTCTTT. Its translation: CASSPVGDTEAFF.

The chain combines TRBV28 with TRBJ1-2; possibly TRBD1 for D (5 bases). V shed 2 bases and J shed 8 bases, with 9 bases lying between them. The CDR3 has 12 amino acids. Looked up from germline, CDR1 is MDHEN and CDR2 is SYDVKM. CDR3 in DNA: TGTGCCAGCAGTTTAGAGGGGAAAGGCTACACCTTC. Amino acid sequence: CASSLEGKGYTF.

The chain links TRBV15 to TRBJ1-2; tentatively, D is TRBD1 (6 bases). Trimming stripped 2 bases from V and 7 bases from J, with 23 bases between. The CDR3 contains 17 residues. CDR1 is LNHNV and CDR2 is YYDKDF in the germline V gene (reference sequence). The CDR3 here is CATSRRDSLVGAGGYTF. The CDR3, as DNA: TGTGCCACCAGCAGACGGGATTCCCTCGTGGGGGCGGGTGGCTACACCTTC. Complete variable domain (other parts from reference TRBV15 and TRBJ1-2): DAMVIQNPRYQVTQFGKPVTLSCSQTLNHNVMYWYQQKSSQAPKLLFHYYDKDFNNEADTPDNFQSRRPNTSFCFLDIRSPGLGDTAMYLCATSRRDSLVGAGGYTFGSGTRLTVV.

The chain is built from TRBV4-3 and TRBJ2-1; TRBD2 matches at 10 bases. The CDR3 is made up of 17 amino acids. The V gene's germline CDR1 is LGHNA and CDR2 YSLEER. The ends lost 0 bases at V and 6 bases at J; junction bases unmatched: 8. Here the CDR3 reads CASSQDRSGGAGNEQFF. CDR3 nucleotides: TGCGCCAGCAGCCAAGATAGGAGCGGGGGGGCCGGCAATGAGCAGTTCTTC.

The chain has TRBV7-6 and TRBJ2-5, with D perhaps assigned TRBD1 or TRBD2 (6 bases each). Germline V gene sequence: CDR1 SGHVS, CDR2 FNYEAQ. The V end was cut by 0 bases, the J end by 2 bases, with 16 bases between. There are 17 residues in the CDR3. The CDR3 is CASSLAQQGRGQETQYF. The CDR3 bases are TGTGCCAGCAGCTTAGCGCAACAGGGCCGGGGGCAAGAGACCCAGTACTTC.

J is TRBJ1-1 and V is TRBV6-5; TRBD1 aligns across 9 bases. Trimming at V came to 5 bases and at J to 1 base, leaving 5 bases not matched to a gene. The CDR3 covers 15 residues. CDR1 and CDR2 from the germline V gene are MNHEY and SVGAGI. DNA of the CDR3: TGTGCCAGCAGTCCACAGGGGGCTGGGAACACTGAAGCTTTCTTT. Its translation is CASSPQGAGNTEAFF.

The rearrangement joins TRBV19 to TRBJ1-1, with TRBD1 matching over 7 bases. Germline CDR1 and CDR2: LNHDA and SQIVND (reference sequence). V shed 8 bases and J 2 bases; nucleotides not matched to a gene: 8. The CDR3 length is 14 residues. CDR3: CASEGAQVNTEAFF. DNA of the CDR3: TGTGCCAGTGAGGGGGCACAGGTAAACACTGAAGCTTTCTTT.

CDR3 amino acids: CASSATIQPQHF. CDR3 DNA sequence: TGTGCCAGCAGTGCAACAATACAGCCCCAGCATTTT. The chain has TRBV2 and TRBJ1-5; unclear D gene. Trimming took 4 bases from V and 7 from J, leaving 8 bases between them. Germline V lookup: CDR1 SNHLY, CDR2 FYNNEI. The CDR3 is 12 residues long.

In its sample, this clone was seen a few times. This sequence joins TRBV7-3 and TRBJ2-2, with 13 bases aligning to TRBD2. J gave up 0 bases and V 6 bases, and 10 bases lay outside the gene matches. The CDR3 runs to 19 residues. Germline V gene sequence: CDR1 SGHTA, CDR2 FQGTGA. The DNA of the CDR3 is TGTGCCAGCAGGCGTGACAGGACTAGCGGGGGCACGAACACCGGGGAGCTGTTTTTT. Residues: CASRRDRTSGGTNTGELFF.

This clone has only one observation. This sequence joins TRBV7-2 and TRBJ1-1; weak D call: TRBD1 (6 bases). Germline CDR1 and CDR2: SGHTA and FQGNSA. This CDR3 region has 15 residues. Trimming removed 5 bases at V and 0 bases at J, with 13 bases between. The CDR3 loop reads CASSPSSGVNTEAFF. CDR3 DNA sequence: TGTGCCAGCAGCCCCTCGTCAGGGGTGAACACTGAAGCTTTCTTT.

About this clone itself: This same CDR3 is encoded by further DNA sequences in the sample. The chain links TRBV7-3 to TRBJ2-3, with D perhaps TRBD2 (6 bases). The V gene lost 2 bases and the J gene lost 0 bases, with 6 bases spanning the gap. The CDR3 sequence is 14 residues long. Per germline, CDR1 SGHTA and CDR2 FQGTGA. CDR3 loop: CASSLGTSTDTQYF. The CDR3 DNA reads TGTGCCAGCAGCTTAGGGACTAGCACAGATACGCAGTATTTT.

The chain combines TRBV9 with TRBJ2-1; 16 positions match TRBD2. The CDR3 totals 15 residues. Per germline, CDR1 SGDLS and CDR2 YYNGEE. V lost 3 bases to trimming and J lost 13 bases; unmatched junction nucleotides: 7. The chain's CDR3 is CASSAAGTSGGAQFF. CDR3 nucleotide sequence: TGTGCCAGCAGCGCTGCCGGGACTAGCGGGGGGGCCCAGTTCTTC.

The gene calls are TRBV27 and TRBJ2-5; no clear D gene. The CDR3 runs to 9 residues. Deletions cut 7 bases from V and 4 bases from J, with 1 base between. Germline V lookup: CDR1 MNHEY, CDR2 SMNVEV (reference sequence). The CDR3: CASIETQYF. The CDR3 bases are TGTGCCAGCATAGAGACCCAGTACTTC.

This sequence joins TRBV4-1 and TRBJ1-5; no reliable D call. CDR1 and CDR2 (germline): MGHRA, YSYEKL. The V end was cut by 4 bases, the J end by 4 bases, with 8 bases between. This CDR3 spans 13 amino acids. CDR3 coding DNA: TGCGCCAGCAGCCTTAGAGGGAATCAGCCCCAGCATTTT. Its translation is CASSLRGNQPQHF.

CDR3: CASSGGGGPSYEQYF. Here the CDR3 DNA reads TGTGCCAGCAGTGGGGGCGGGGGTCCCTCCTACGAGCAGTACTTC. The chain combines TRBV6-1 with TRBJ2-7, with TRBD2 identical over 7 bases. CDR1 MNHNS and CDR2 SASEGT come from the germline V gene. With 4 bases clipped from V and 0 bases from J, the junction kept 6 bases outside the gene matches. This CDR3 has 15 residues.

This clone appeared a few times. The chain combines TRBV29-1 with TRBJ1-1; 7 bases agree with TRBD1. Trimming at V came to 6 bases and at J to 7 bases, leaving 11 bases not matched to a gene. The germline V gene encodes CDR1 SQVTM and CDR2 ANQGSEA. The CDR3 loop spans 13 amino acids. The CDR3 here is CSVATGYRSEAFF. The CDR3 DNA is TGCAGCGTAGCGACAGGGTATCGTAGTGAAGCTTTCTTT.

V usage is TRBV5-1 and J usage is TRBJ1-5; 9 bases map to TRBD1. V dropped 3 bases and J dropped 4; count of bases not matched to a gene: 2. CDR1 and CDR2 (germline): SGHRS, YFSETQ. The CDR3 loop spans 14 amino acids. Here the CDR3 reads CASSSGQGNQPQHF. The CDR3 DNA sequence: TGCGCCAGCAGCTCCGGACAGGGGAATCAGCCCCAGCATTTT.